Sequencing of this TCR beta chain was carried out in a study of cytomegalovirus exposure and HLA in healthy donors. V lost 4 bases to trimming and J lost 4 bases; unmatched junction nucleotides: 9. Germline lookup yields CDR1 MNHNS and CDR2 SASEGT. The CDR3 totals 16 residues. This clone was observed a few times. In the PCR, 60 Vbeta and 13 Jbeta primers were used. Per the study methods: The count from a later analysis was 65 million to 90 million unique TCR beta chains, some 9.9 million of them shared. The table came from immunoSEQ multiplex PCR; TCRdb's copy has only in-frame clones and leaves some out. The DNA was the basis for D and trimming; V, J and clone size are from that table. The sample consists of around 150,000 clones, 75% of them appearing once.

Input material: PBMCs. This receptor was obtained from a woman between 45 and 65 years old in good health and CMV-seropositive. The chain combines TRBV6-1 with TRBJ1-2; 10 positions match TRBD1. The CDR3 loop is CASSVGQGGAGYGYTF. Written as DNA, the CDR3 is TGTGCCAGCAGTGTAGGACAGGGGGGCGCAGGCTATGGCTACACCTTC.